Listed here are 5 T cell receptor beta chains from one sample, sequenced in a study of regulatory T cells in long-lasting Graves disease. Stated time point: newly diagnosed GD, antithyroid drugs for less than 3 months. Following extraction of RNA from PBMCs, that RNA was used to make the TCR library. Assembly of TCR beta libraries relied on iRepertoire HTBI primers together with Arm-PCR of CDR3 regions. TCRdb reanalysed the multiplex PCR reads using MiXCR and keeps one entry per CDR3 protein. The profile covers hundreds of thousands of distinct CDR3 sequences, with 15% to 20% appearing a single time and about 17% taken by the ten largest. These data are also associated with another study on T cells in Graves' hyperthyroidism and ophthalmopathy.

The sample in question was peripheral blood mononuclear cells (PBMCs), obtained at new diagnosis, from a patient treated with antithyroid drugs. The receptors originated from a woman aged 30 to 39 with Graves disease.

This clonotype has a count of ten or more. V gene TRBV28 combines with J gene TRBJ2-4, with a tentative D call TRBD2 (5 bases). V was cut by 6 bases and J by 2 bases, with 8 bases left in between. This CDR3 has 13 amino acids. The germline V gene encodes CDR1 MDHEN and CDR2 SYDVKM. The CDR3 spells CASSDYSKNIQYF. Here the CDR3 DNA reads TGTGCCAGCAGCGACTACTCCAAAAACATTCAGTACTTC.

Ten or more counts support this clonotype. CDR3 sequence: CASSYSTGYTEAFF. In DNA form, the CDR3 reads TGTGCCAGCAGTTACTCGACGGGATACACTGAAGCTTTCTTT. The chain recombines TRBV6-5 with TRBJ1-1; D not certain. The CDR3 runs 14 residues. Germline CDR1 MNHEY, CDR2 SVGAGI. Trimming cost V 0 bases and J 3 bases, with 8 bases left between them.

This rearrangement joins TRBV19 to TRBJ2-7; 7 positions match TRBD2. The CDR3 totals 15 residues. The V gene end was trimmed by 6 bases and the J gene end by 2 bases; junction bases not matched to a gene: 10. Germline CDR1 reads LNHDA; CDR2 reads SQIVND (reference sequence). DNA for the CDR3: TGTGCCAGTAGCCCCTGGTTTGCGGGGGCCTACGAGCAGTACTTC. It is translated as CASSPWFAGAYEQYF.

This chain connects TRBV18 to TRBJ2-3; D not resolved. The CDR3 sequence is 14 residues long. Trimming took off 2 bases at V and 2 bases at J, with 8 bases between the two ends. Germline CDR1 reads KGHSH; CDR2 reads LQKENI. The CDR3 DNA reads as TGTGCCAGCTCACCAAGCTGGAACACAGATACGCAGTATTTT. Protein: CASSPSWNTDTQYF.

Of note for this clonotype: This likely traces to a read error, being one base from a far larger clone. CDR3 nucleotide sequence: TGTGCCAGCAGCCCCAACCCCGGGACAGTCTCCTACGAGCAGCACTTC. As protein: CASSPNPGTVSYEQHF. This chain links TRBV2 with TRBJ2-7; TRBD1 matches 7 bases. Germline-derived CDR1 and CDR2 are SNHLY and FYNNEI. The CDR3 is 16 residues long. The complete variable domain, with remaining parts taken from reference TRBV2 and TRBJ2-7, reads EPEVTQTPSHQVTQMGQEVILRCVPISNHLYFYWYRQILGQKVEFLVSFYNNEISEKSEIFDDQFSVERPDGSNFTLKIRSTKLEDSAMYFCASSPNPGTVSYEQHFGPGTRLTVT.